This TCR beta chain emerged from a study of lymphopenia after photon versus proton radiotherapy. About this clone itself: Its antigen is not known.

Study-wide findings and caveats: Post-nadir TCR diversity decline inversely tracked overall survival among those who died. Under photons, naive T cells and diversity fell while effector/memory populations rose. Post-nadir diversity loss with photons came from oligoclonal expansion, particularly CD8+ Temra cells.

The protocol was immunoSEQ multiplex PCR, while the TCRdb copy is restricted to in-frame clones and leaves out a portion. The sample carries roughly 18,000 clones, 75% to 90% recorded once. V trimming: 0 bases; J trimming: 3 bases; junction bases outside the gene matches: 4. Germline assignment: CDR1 LNHNV and CDR2 YYDKDF (reference sequence). The CDR3 sequence is 15 residues long. This TCR was sampled from a man in his 70s with pancreatic cancer. The chain joins TRBV15 to TRBJ1-2; 7 positions match TRBD1. The sequencing here drew on peripheral blood, taken from a patient treated with proton-based radiotherapy. CDR3: CATSRDRDRDYGYTF. For the CDR3, the DNA is TGTGCCACCAGCAGAGACCGAGACAGGGACTATGGCTACACCTTC.